This TCR beta chain was recovered during a study of blood T cell repertoires in COVID-19. Only in-frame clones appear in the TCRdb table, and some are missing; sequencing was by immunoSEQ multiplex PCR. The sample carries approximately 220,000 clones, less than 90% recorded once. The V and J ends lost 3 bases and 4 bases, in that order; junction bases with no gene match: 4. The length of the CDR3 is 16 residues. The germline CDR1 and CDR2 sequences are KGHSH and LQKENI. The sample consisted of PBMCs or T cells enriched from blood (not recorded which). This TCR was sampled from a woman between 25 and 40 years old who had recovered from COVID-19. The chain has TRBV18 and TRBJ2-2, with TRBD1 matching over 11 bases. CDR3 nucleotide sequence: TGTGCCAGCTCACCCTCCGGGACAGGGGGCACCGGGGAGCTGTTTTTT. This gives the protein CASSPSGTGGTGELFF.